This T cell receptor (beta chain) is drawn from a study of cytomegalovirus exposure and HLA in healthy donors. Germline-derived CDR1 and CDR2 are SGHAT and FQNNGV. V was shortened by 2 bases and J by 1 base, with 9 bases between the two germline ends. The CDR3 is 14 residues long. This clone was seen more than once but under ten times. The PCR employed 60 Vbeta primers together with 13 Jbeta primers. The method was immunoSEQ multiplex PCR; TCRdb's version includes in-frame clones alone and lacks a portion of them. The table includes approximately 140,000 clones, 61% detected once. This sequence originates from a male donor in good health and CMV-seronegative. Sequencing was done on a sample of PBMCs. The chain links TRBV11-2 to TRBJ2-7; D is possibly TRBD1 (5 bases). This CDR3 reads CASSLSQGSYEQYF. The CDR3 DNA sequence: TGTGCCAGCAGCTTATCCCAGGGATCCTACGAGCAGTACTTC. Looking up the rest from reference TRBV11-2 and TRBJ2-7 gives the full variable domain: EAGVAQSPRYKIIEKRQSVAFWCNPISGHATLYWYQQILGQGPKLLIQFQNNGVVDDSQLPKDRFSAERLKGVDSTLKIQPAKLEDSAVYLCASSLSQGSYEQYFGPGTRLTVT.